This TCR beta chain was identified during a study of blood T cell repertoires in COVID-19. Study as a whole: Some COVID-19 samples were acute and others convalescent; all came from the United States, Italy and Spain. PBMCs, B-cell-depleted T cells, or T cells were the source of the cDNA or gDNA that made up the material.

The CDR3 length is 13 residues. In germline, CDR1 is MNHEY, CDR2 SVGEGT. Trimming removed 5 bases from V and 3 bases from J; junction bases left unmatched: 1. Per the original methods: For nucleated cells, counts were estimated from reference gene primer amplification. Clones were read by immunoSEQ multiplex PCR, and TCRdb kept only the in-frame ones, dropping some. That table is the source of V, J and clone size, and D and trimming were worked out from the DNA. The repertoire holds under 150,000 clones, with 70% to 80% as singletons. The sample taken for sequencing was peripheral blood. The TCR originated in a woman aged 80 or over with active or convalescent COVID-19. The J gene is TRBJ1-2, the V gene TRBV6-2 or TRBV6-3; 9 nucleotides line up with TRBD1. The CDR3 DNA sequence: TGTGCCAGCAGTCGACAGGGGGACTATGGCTACACCTTC. This translates into CASSRQGDYGYTF.